This passage covers 25 T cell receptor beta chains from one sample sequenced in a study of T cell responses to AZD1222 COVID-19 vaccine. Only in-frame clones appear in the TCRdb table, and some are missing; sequencing was by immunoSEQ multiplex PCR. The sample has about 100,000 clones; 88% are singletons. Sequencing used peripheral blood, obtained on day 0 of AZD1222 vaccination. The receptors come from an adult in good health.

The chain links TRBV19 to TRBJ1-5; D unclear. The CDR3 length is 13 residues. V gave up 6 bases and J gave up 7 bases, with 13 bases separating them. CDR1 and CDR2 from the germline V gene are LNHDA and SQIVND (reference sequence). CDR3 loop: CASSGKVNQPQHF. The CDR3 DNA reads TGTGCCAGTAGCGGGAAAGTTAACCAGCCCCAGCATTTT.

In this sample, this clone turned up once. J is TRBJ2-7 and V is TRBV3-1 (or the pseudogene TRBV3-2); no clear D gene. Trimming stripped 4 bases from V and 0 bases from J, with 1 base between. This CDR3 has 11 residues. Germline V CDR1 and CDR2: LGHDT, YNNKEL (reference sequence). The CDR3: CASSPSYEQYF. The CDR3, as DNA: TGTGCCAGCAGCCCCTCCTACGAGCAGTACTTC.

This chain connects TRBV10-2 to TRBJ1-2; 7 nucleotides match TRBD1. Germline V lookup: CDR1 WSHSY, CDR2 SAAADI. The CDR3 length is 14 residues. V trimming: 4 bases; J trimming: 4 bases; junction bases outside the gene matches: 6. The CDR3 here is CASSGTGDVYGYTF. The DNA of the CDR3 is TGCGCCAGCAGTGGGACAGGAGATGTCTATGGCTACACCTTC.

The rearrangement links TRBV7-8 to TRBJ1-4; the D is unclear. The V gene lost 1 base and the J gene lost 7 bases, with 7 bases spanning the gap. The germline V gene has CDR1 SGHVS and CDR2 FQNEAQ. The CDR3 has 13 amino acids. The CDR3 protein is CASSLGGSEKLFF. DNA of the CDR3: TGTGCCAGCAGCTTAGGGGGAAGTGAAAAACTGTTTTTT.

The chain has TRBV6-2 or TRBV6-3 and TRBJ1-1; the D is unclear. Germline CDR1 reads MNHEY; CDR2 reads SVGEGT. CDR3 length: 13 residues. V lost 4 bases to trimming and J lost 4 bases, with 10 bases between them. The DNA of the CDR3 is TGTGCCAGCAGTTTCCTAACCTCCACTGAAGCTTTCTTT. Protein sequence: CASSFLTSTEAFF.

A single count supports this clone. The chain is built from TRBV9 and TRBJ1-2; 9 bases line up with TRBD1. Germline V gene lookup returns CDR1 SGDLS and CDR2 YYNGEE. This CDR3 is 15 amino acids long. Germline trimming cut 0 bases from V and 3 bases from J; bases unmatched to any gene: 3. The CDR3 spells CASSVVDRGDYGYTF. The CDR3 DNA sequence: TGTGCCAGCAGCGTAGTGGACAGGGGAGACTATGGCTACACCTTC.

CDR3 bases: TGTGCCAGCAGTTTATACCCAGCCTCCTACGAGCAGTACTTC. Translating gives CASSLYPASYEQYF. The chain employs TRBV27 and TRBJ2-7; unclear D gene. The CDR3 is made up of 14 amino acids. The germline V and J ends were trimmed by 1 base and 0 bases, with 7 bases remaining between them. Germline V gene sequence: CDR1 MNHEY, CDR2 SMNVEV (reference sequence).

The chain carries TRBV5-1 and TRBJ1-2, with unresolved D. The CDR3 totals 15 residues. Per germline, CDR1 SGHRS and CDR2 YFSETQ. Trimming removed 0 bases from V and 4 bases from J, with 13 bases in between. The CDR3 DNA reads as TGCGCCAGCAGCTTGGACCCCCACACGGGCTATGGCTACACCTTC. It encodes CASSLDPHTGYGYTF.

In this sample, this clone turned up once. The chain uses TRBV6-1 and TRBJ1-1; no clear D. Germline CDR1 reads MNHNS; CDR2 reads SASEGT. This CDR3 has 12 residues. The ends were cut back, 3 bases at V and 8 bases at J, with 10 bases in the middle. CDR3 bases: TGTGCCAGCAGTGACAGCGTTGGGGAAGCTTTCTTT. This codes for CASSDSVGEAFF.

The chain combines TRBV5-5 with TRBJ2-1; 14 bases line up with TRBD2. With 6 bases clipped from V and 9 bases from J, the junction kept 8 bases outside the gene matches. The CDR3 consists of 15 residues. Germline CDR1 is SGHKS and CDR2 is YYEKEE (reference sequence). The CDR3 is CASTRTSGGPSEQFF. The CDR3 nucleotides read TGTGCCAGCACCCGGACTAGCGGGGGGCCCAGTGAGCAGTTCTTC.

The chain combines TRBV28 with TRBJ1-1; D perhaps matches TRBD1 (6 bases). The germline V gene has CDR1 MDHEN and CDR2 SYDVKM. This CDR3 comprises 12 residues. The V end lost 3 bases, the J end lost 8 bases, and 10 bases lay between the germline ends. CDR3 sequence reads: CASSFWGREAFF. CDR3 nucleotide sequence: TGTGCCAGCAGTTTTTGGGGGCGGGAAGCTTTCTTT.

The chain combines TRBV7-8 with TRBJ1-2; D call uncertain. V was cut by 1 base and J by 5 bases, with 17 bases left in between. The germline gives CDR1 SGHVS, CDR2 FQNEAQ. The length of the CDR3 is 16 residues. DNA for the CDR3: TGTGCCAGCAGCTTAGTTGTAACGGACTCAGTTTATGGCTACACCTTC. Translation: CASSLVVTDSVYGYTF.

This clone was counted once. The chain carries TRBV4-3 and TRBJ1-2, with 8 bases matching TRBD1. Germline V gene data show CDR1 as LGHNA and CDR2 as YSLEER. V lost 4 bases to trimming and J lost 5 bases; unmatched junction nucleotides: 6. The CDR3 sequence is 14 residues long. CDR3 loop: CASSRGQGSYGYTF. The CDR3 DNA reads TGCGCCAGCAGCCGAGGACAGGGATCTTATGGCTACACCTTC.

V is TRBV15 and J is TRBJ2-1; possible D gene TRBD2, 6 bases. CDR1 and CDR2 (germline): LNHNV, YYDKDF (reference sequence). CDR3 length equals 14 residues. Trimming pared 0 bases from V and 9 bases from J, leaving 12 bases between. The CDR3 DNA reads TGTGCCACCAGCAGAGAACTAGCCGCCCGTGAGCAGTTCTTC. Encoded protein: CATSRELAAREQFF.

The V gene is TRBV29-1, the J gene TRBJ1-1, with TRBD1 as a possible D gene (6 bases). CDR3 length: 13 residues. The germline CDR1 and CDR2 sequences are SQVTM and ANQGSEA. V gave up 8 bases and J gave up 3 bases, with 16 bases separating them. CDR3 DNA: TGCAGCTATACCCAAGCAGGGGACACTGAAGCTTTCTTT. Encoded protein: CSYTQAGDTEAFF.

This clone turned up a few times. CDR3 bases: TGTGCCACCTCCCCCGGGCTAGGTGGAAACACCATATATTTT. Protein product: CATSPGLGGNTIYF. J is TRBJ1-3 and V is TRBV24-1; D is ambiguous. Germline CDR1 is KGHDR and CDR2 is SFDVKD. CDR3 length equals 14 residues. V was trimmed by 9 bases and J by 3 bases, leaving 14 bases between them.

This clone was seen once. The CDR3 protein is CASSPRRVSTDTQYF. In nucleotides, the CDR3 is TGTGCCAGTAGTCCACGGCGGGTTAGCACAGATACGCAGTATTTT. This chain uses TRBV19 with TRBJ2-3, with D perhaps matching TRBD2 (5 bases). V lost 5 bases, J lost 0 bases, and 12 bases lay in between. The CDR3 is 15 residues long. Germline loops: CDR1 LNHDA, CDR2 SQIVND (reference sequence).

The CDR3 sequence: CSVEGRLQETQYF. For the CDR3, the DNA is TGCAGCGTTGAAGGGCGGCTACAAGAGACCCAGTACTTC. The chain has TRBV29-1 and TRBJ2-5, with no clear D. Trimming took off 1 base at V and 2 bases at J, with 8 bases between the two ends. This CDR3 region has 13 residues. Germline-derived CDR1 and CDR2 are SQVTM and ANQGSEA.

The table lists this clone with a few counts. The chain employs TRBV28 and TRBJ1-2; possibly TRBD1 for D (5 bases). The germline gives CDR1 MDHEN, CDR2 SYDVKM. Trimming removed 6 bases at V and 5 bases at J, with 13 bases between. The CDR3 is 13 residues long. The CDR3, as DNA: TGTGCCAGCAGGCAGACAGTTACTTATGGCTACACCTTC. Residues: CASRQTVTYGYTF.

The chain recombines TRBV11-2 with TRBJ1-1; D not certain. Trimming removed 3 bases from V and 0 bases from J, with 11 bases in between. The CDR3 sequence is 15 residues long. CDR1 and CDR2 from the germline V gene are SGHAT and FQNNGV. The CDR3 here is CASSFSRAMNTEAFF. The DNA of the CDR3 is TGTGCCAGCAGCTTCAGCAGAGCGATGAACACTGAAGCTTTCTTT.

The J gene is TRBJ1-1, the V gene TRBV10-3; D possibly corresponds to TRBD1 (5 bases). Germline V gene sequence: CDR1 ENHRY, CDR2 SYGVKD. The CDR3 covers 13 residues. The V end was cut by 10 bases, the J end by 6 bases, with 18 bases between. CDR3 sequence: CASQGVGGAEAFF. CDR3 nucleotide sequence: TGTGCCAGTCAAGGGGTGGGAGGCGCTGAAGCTTTCTTT.

The chain carries TRBV4-3 and TRBJ1-2; no reliable D call. This CDR3 comprises 13 residues. The ends were cut back, 0 bases at V and 5 bases at J, with 7 bases in the middle. CDR1 is LGHNA, CDR2 YSLEER, per germline. CDR3 sequence: CASSQDLGYGYTF. The CDR3 coding sequence is TGCGCCAGCAGCCAAGATTTGGGGTATGGCTACACCTTC.

The rearrangement joins TRBV28 to TRBJ1-6, with 7 bases aligning to TRBD1. The germline V gene has CDR1 MDHEN and CDR2 SYDVKM. The CDR3 totals 16 residues. Trimming removed 2 bases from V and 9 bases from J; junction bases left unmatched: 10. The CDR3 coding sequence is TGTGCCAGCAGTTTAAGGGGGCCGGACTGGGGTTCACCCCTCCACTTT. It translates to CASSLRGPDWGSPLHF.

The V and J genes are TRBV5-1 and TRBJ2-7, with 8 bases that match TRBD2. The germline V gene has CDR1 SGHRS and CDR2 YFSETQ. CDR3 size: 14 residues. With 3 bases clipped from V and 2 bases from J, the junction kept 4 bases outside the gene matches. CDR3 DNA sequence: TGCGCCAGCAGCTCGGGAGGGGGGGCCTACGAGCAGTACTTC. Its protein product is CASSSGGGAYEQYF. Using reference TRBV5-1 and TRBJ2-7 for the parts outside the CDR3, the full variable domain is KAGVTQTPRYLIKTRGQQVTLSCSPISGHRSVSWYQQTPGQGLQFLFEYFSETQRNKGNFPGRFSGRQFSNSRSEMNVSTLELGDSALYLCASSSGGGAYEQYFGPGTRLTVT.

The chain employs TRBV7-2 and TRBJ1-6; 7 bases map to TRBD1. Trimming at V came to 3 bases and at J to 0 bases, leaving 5 bases not matched to a gene. The germline V gene encodes CDR1 SGHTA and CDR2 FQGNSA. The CDR3 is 17 amino acids. CDR3 loop: CASSFDRVSSYNSPLHF. CDR3 nucleotide sequence: TGTGCCAGCAGCTTCGACAGGGTTAGCTCCTATAATTCACCCCTCCACTTT.